This passage covers 20 T cell receptor beta chains from one sample sequenced in a study of T cells in Graves' hyperthyroidism and ophthalmopathy. The TCR beta CDR3 regions underwent amplification using RNA transcripts as the source. An initial round of RT-PCR targeting the TCR CDR3 relied on the HTBI primer set. TCRdb used MiXCR to reprocess the multiplex PCR reads, holding one entry per CDR3 protein. The sample records approximately 430,000 distinct CDR3 sequences, 15% to 18% being singletons. Sequenced: blood. The receptors shown here come from a woman younger than 35 with Graves' hyperthyroidism.

This clonotype was seen ten or more times. This rearrangement joins TRBV9 to TRBJ1-1; no firm D call. This CDR3 is built from 13 residues. Germline V lookup: CDR1 SGDLS, CDR2 YYNGEE. V lost 2 bases to trimming and J lost 1 base, with 6 bases between them. The CDR3 DNA follows: TGTGCCAGCAGCGTCAAGGGGAACACTGAAGCTTTCTTT. Amino acid sequence: CASSVKGNTEAFF.

This clonotype was recorded a few times. The gene calls are TRBV20-1 and TRBJ1-2, with D maybe TRBD1 (5 bases). Germline-derived CDR1 and CDR2 are DFQATT and SNEGSKA (reference sequence). The CDR3 covers 14 residues. V was shortened by 1 base and J by 1 base, with 10 bases between the two germline ends. The CDR3 region has the DNA TGCAGTGCTAGAGGGGGGGATGGTAACTATGGCTACACCTTC. Translated, it gives CSARGGDGNYGYTF.

The chain uses TRBV6-1 and TRBJ2-1; 13 nucleotides match TRBD2. The CDR3 has 16 residues. The V and J ends lost 4 bases and 5 bases, in that order; junction bases with no gene match: 5. Germline CDR1 is MNHNS and CDR2 is SASEGT. The CDR3 coding sequence is TGTGCCAGCAGTGGCCCACTAGCGGGAGGGAACAATGAGCAGTTCTTC. Translating gives CASSGPLAGGNNEQFF.

This clonotype was seen a few times. The chain is built from TRBV6-2 or TRBV6-3 and TRBJ2-7; possibly TRBD1 or TRBD2 for D (5 bases each). In germline, CDR1 is MNHEY, CDR2 SVGEGT. CDR3 size: 14 residues. V lost 7 bases to trimming and J lost 0 bases, with 13 bases between them. The CDR3, as DNA: TGTGCCAGCACCAAACCGGGGCCCTCCTACGAGCAGTACTTC. It codes for CASTKPGPSYEQYF.

This clonotype was found a few times. The chain carries TRBV24-1 and TRBJ2-1; TRBD1 matches 10 bases. The trim removed 10 bases at V and 6 bases at J, leaving 8 bases unmatched. CDR1 is KGHDR and CDR2 is SFDVKD in the germline V gene. This CDR3 comprises 14 residues. For the CDR3, the DNA is TGTGCCACGACCGGGACAGGGGTTGTCAATGAGCAGTTCTTC. This gives the protein CATTGTGVVNEQFF.

The sample holds many counts of this clonotype. This rearrangement joins TRBV28 to TRBJ2-1; TRBD2 matches at 11 bases. Germline V CDR1 and CDR2: MDHEN, SYDVKM. The CDR3 sequence is 15 residues long. V gave up 11 bases and J gave up 9 bases; unmatched junction bases: 15. CDR3 coding DNA: TGTGCCTGTACCGCGGGAACTAGCGGGAGTGGTGAGCAGTTCTTC. Translated, it gives CACTAGTSGSGEQFF. Complete variable domain (other parts from reference TRBV28 and TRBJ2-1): DVKVTQSSRYLVKRTGEKVFLECVQDMDHENMFWYRQDPGLGLRLIYFSYDVKMKEKGDIPEGYSVSREKKERFSLILESASTNQTSMYLCACTAGTSGSGEQFFGPGTRLTVL.

This clonotype was seen many times. The chain is built from TRBV12-3 or TRBV12-4 and TRBJ2-3; 7 positions agree with TRBD2. The V and J ends lost 3 bases and 1 base, in that order; junction bases with no gene match: 1. The CDR3 runs 14 residues. The CDR3 is CASSFAGGTDTQYF. As DNA, the CDR3 is TGTGCCAGCAGTTTCGCGGGGGGCACAGATACGCAGTATTTT.

This clonotype has at least ten counts. The chain has TRBV3-1 and TRBJ1-1; 7 nucleotides match TRBD1. V shed 3 bases, J shed 8 bases, and the junction held 6 bases outside the gene matches. The CDR3 sequence is 13 residues long. CDR1 and CDR2 (germline): LGHDT, YNNKEL (reference sequence). CDR3 nucleotides: TGTGCCAGCAGCCATCGAGCGGGACAGGAAGCTTTCTTT. Protein product: CASSHRAGQEAFF. Together with reference TRBV3-1 and TRBJ1-1, the CDR3 gives the full variable domain: DTAVSQTPKYLVTQMGNDKSIKCEQNLGHDTMYWYKQDSKKFLKIMFSYNNKELIINETVPNRFSPKSPDKAHLNLHINSLELGDSAVYFCASSHRAGQEAFFGQGTRLTVV.

This clonotype was detected only a few times. This chain connects TRBV29-1 to TRBJ2-1; TRBD2 aligns across 15 bases. V lost 7 bases, J lost 6 bases, and 7 bases stayed unmatched. Germline CDR1 is SQVTM and CDR2 is ANQGSEA. This CDR3 comprises 15 residues. CDR3 in DNA: TGCAGCGCACGGACTAGCGGGGGGGCAGTCAATGAGCAGTTCTTC. Translation: CSARTSGGAVNEQFF.

The chain joins TRBV25-1 to TRBJ1-4; no clear D gene. The germline V and J ends were trimmed by 2 bases and 5 bases, with 9 bases remaining between them. Germline V gene data show CDR1 as MGHDK and CDR2 as SYGVNS. The CDR3 length is 14 residues. DNA for the CDR3: TGTGCCAGCAGTGAAAAGGAGAAGAATGAAAAACTGTTTTTT. Its protein product is CASSEKEKNEKLFF.

This clonotype has at least ten counts. This chain uses TRBV11-2 with TRBJ2-3, with TRBD1 as a possible D gene (6 bases). Germline V CDR1 and CDR2: SGHAT, FQNNGV. V gave up 5 bases and J gave up 9 bases, with 21 bases separating them. CDR3 length: 15 residues. The CDR3 loop is CASSKIGGAPGTQYF. In DNA, the CDR3 is TGTGCCAGCAGCAAAATAGGGGGTGCCCCGGGGACGCAGTATTTT. Complete variable domain (other parts from reference TRBV11-2 and TRBJ2-3): EAGVAQSPRYKIIEKRQSVAFWCNPISGHATLYWYQQILGQGPKLLIQFQNNGVVDDSQLPKDRFSAERLKGVDSTLKIQPAKLEDSAVYLCASSKIGGAPGTQYFGPGTRLTVL.

The rearrangement joins TRBV10-3 to TRBJ2-7; 9 bases are a match to TRBD1. The germline V gene has CDR1 ENHRY and CDR2 SYGVKD. The CDR3 sequence is 17 residues long. J lost 6 bases, V lost 0 bases, and 12 bases had no gene match. The CDR3 sequence: CAISESSFRTGVFEQYF. In nucleotides, the CDR3 is TGTGCCATCAGTGAGTCGAGTTTCAGGACAGGGGTCTTCGAGCAGTACTTC.

Many counts were recorded for this clonotype. V and J are TRBV6-1 and TRBJ1-2; a weak D match, TRBD1 (5 bases). V was clipped by 5 bases and J by 7 bases, with 23 bases between them. The CDR3 loop spans 16 amino acids. CDR1 is MNHNS and CDR2 is SASEGT in the germline V gene. The CDR3, as DNA: TGTGCCAGCAGTTTAGCCACAGGAACTTATAGGGTTGGCTACACCTTC. It translates to CASSLATGTYRVGYTF.

V is TRBV6-2 or TRBV6-3 and J is TRBJ2-7; TRBD2 is a possible D gene (6 bases). Germline loops: CDR1 MNHEY, CDR2 SVGEGT. Trimming left V 6 bases short and J 2 bases short, with 23 bases between. This CDR3 has 17 residues. CDR3 protein: CASSIPLRRVRTYEQYF. In nucleotides, the CDR3 is TGTGCCAGCAGCATACCCCTCCGGAGGGTTCGGACCTACGAGCAGTACTTC.

The chain employs TRBV7-2 and TRBJ2-1, with a possible D match to TRBD2 (6 bases). Germline CDR1 and CDR2: SGHTA and FQGNSA. The CDR3 runs 17 residues. The V end lost 1 base, the J end lost 3 bases, and 16 bases lay between the germline ends. The CDR3 here is CASSLGLGRGLYNEQFF. For the CDR3, the DNA is TGTGCCAGCAGCTTAGGTCTTGGGCGGGGACTCTACAATGAGCAGTTCTTC. The whole variable domain, filled in from reference TRBV7-2 and TRBJ2-1, reads GAGVSQSPSNKVTEKGKDVELRCDPISGHTALYWYRQSLGQGLEFLIYFQGNSAPDKSGLPSDRFSAERTGGSVSTLTIQRTQQEDSAVYLCASSLGLGRGLYNEQFFGPGTRLTVL.

At least ten counts were recorded for this clonotype. V usage is TRBV20-1 and J usage is TRBJ1-1; 7 bases agree with TRBD1. The junction had 15 bases not matched to a gene; V was cut back by 5 bases and J by 3 bases. This CDR3 comprises 16 residues. Germline assignment: CDR1 DFQATT and CDR2 SNEGSKA (reference sequence). The CDR3 DNA reads TGCAGTGCTTACCCCCCGACAGGGCGGCGGGACACTGAAGCTTTCTTT. Its translation: CSAYPPTGRRDTEAFF.

A note on this clonotype: Being one base from a much bigger clone, this may be a read error. The CDR3 loop reads CASSFTSGRASGDTQHF. CDR3 DNA sequence: TGTGCCAGCAGCTTTACTAGCGGGAGGGCCTCAGGAGATACGCAGCATTTT. This chain connects TRBV7-9 to TRBJ2-3; unclear D gene. TRBJ1-5 matches the DNA end more closely, so the J call is doubtful. This CDR3 is built from 17 residues. Germline CDR1 and CDR2: SEHNR and FQNEAQ (reference sequence).

This clonotype was seen only a few times. The DNA of the CDR3 is TGCAGCGTTGGGACAGGGACTAACTATGGCTACACCTTC. Translation: CSVGTGTNYGYTF. The chain combines TRBV29-1 with TRBJ1-2; 8 bases are shared with TRBD1. The germline V gene encodes CDR1 SQVTM and CDR2 ANQGSEA. The CDR3 spans 13 residues. V lost 4 bases and J lost 0; bases outside the gene matches: 1. Based on the CDR3 plus reference TRBV29-1 and TRBJ1-2, the full variable domain is SAVISQKPSRDICQRGTSLTIQCQVDSQVTMMFWYRQQPGQSLTLIATANQGSEATYESGFVIDKFPISRPNLTFSTLTVSNMSPEDSSIYLCSVGTGTNYGYTFGSGTRLTVV.

This clonotype was seen many times. This sequence joins TRBV6-2 or TRBV6-3 and TRBJ2-3, with 7 positions matching TRBD1. From germline, CDR1 is MNHEY and CDR2 SVGEGT. This CDR3 comprises 14 residues. Trimming removed 5 bases from V and 5 bases from J; junction bases left unmatched: 7. The CDR3 coding sequence is TGTGCCAGCAGTCAGACAGGGATTGTAGATACGCAGTATTTT. Its protein is CASSQTGIVDTQYF.

At least ten counts were recorded for this clonotype. The chain links TRBV20-1 to TRBJ2-3, with 11 bases identical to TRBD2. V dropped 6 bases and J dropped 0; count of bases not matched to a gene: 11. The CDR3 contains 17 residues. Germline V gene lookup returns CDR1 DFQATT and CDR2 SNEGSKA (reference sequence). CDR3 nucleotide sequence: TGCAGTGCGGGGGATAGCGGGAGGGCCCTCAGCACAGATACGCAGTATTTT. It encodes CSAGDSGRALSTDTQYF.